This TCR beta chain was identified in a study of T cell responses to AZD1222 COVID-19 vaccine. About the research overall: Pooling was applied to second doses at about 4 or about 12 weeks.

Notes on the study in general: Distributed over spike, vaccine-associated CD4 TCRs predominated at 160-218 and 743-854.

With respect to this clone: The antigen remains undetermined.

Produced via immunoSEQ multiplex PCR; TCRdb's table is partial and in-frame only. The repertoire holds roughly 130,000 clones, with about 90% as singletons. The CDR3 sequence is 14 residues long. J gave up 3 bases and V 1 base, and 0 bases lay outside the gene matches. CDR1 and CDR2 (germline): SEHNR, FQNEAQ (reference sequence). This TCR came from an adult in good health. The sample was peripheral blood, taken on day 0 of AZD1222 vaccination. The chain combines TRBV7-9 with TRBJ2-1; 7 bases are shared with TRBD2. The CDR3 DNA follows: TGTGCCAGCAGCTTAGGGACTAGCTACAATGAGCAGTTCTTC. Protein: CASSLGTSYNEQFF.